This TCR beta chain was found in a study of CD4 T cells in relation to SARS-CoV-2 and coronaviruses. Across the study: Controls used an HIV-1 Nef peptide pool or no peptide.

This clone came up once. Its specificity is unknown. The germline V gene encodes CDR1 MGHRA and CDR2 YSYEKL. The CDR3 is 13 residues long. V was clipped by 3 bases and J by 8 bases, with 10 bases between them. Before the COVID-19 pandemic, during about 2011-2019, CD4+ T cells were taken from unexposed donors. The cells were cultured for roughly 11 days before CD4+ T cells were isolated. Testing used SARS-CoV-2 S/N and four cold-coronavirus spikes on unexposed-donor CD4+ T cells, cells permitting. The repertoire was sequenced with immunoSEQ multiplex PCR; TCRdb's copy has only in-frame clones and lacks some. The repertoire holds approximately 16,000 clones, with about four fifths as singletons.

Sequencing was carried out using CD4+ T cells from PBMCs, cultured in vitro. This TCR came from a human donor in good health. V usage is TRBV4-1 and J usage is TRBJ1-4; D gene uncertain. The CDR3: CASSQLPREKLFF. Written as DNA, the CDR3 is TGCGCCAGCAGCCAGCTACCTCGGGAAAAACTGTTTTTT.